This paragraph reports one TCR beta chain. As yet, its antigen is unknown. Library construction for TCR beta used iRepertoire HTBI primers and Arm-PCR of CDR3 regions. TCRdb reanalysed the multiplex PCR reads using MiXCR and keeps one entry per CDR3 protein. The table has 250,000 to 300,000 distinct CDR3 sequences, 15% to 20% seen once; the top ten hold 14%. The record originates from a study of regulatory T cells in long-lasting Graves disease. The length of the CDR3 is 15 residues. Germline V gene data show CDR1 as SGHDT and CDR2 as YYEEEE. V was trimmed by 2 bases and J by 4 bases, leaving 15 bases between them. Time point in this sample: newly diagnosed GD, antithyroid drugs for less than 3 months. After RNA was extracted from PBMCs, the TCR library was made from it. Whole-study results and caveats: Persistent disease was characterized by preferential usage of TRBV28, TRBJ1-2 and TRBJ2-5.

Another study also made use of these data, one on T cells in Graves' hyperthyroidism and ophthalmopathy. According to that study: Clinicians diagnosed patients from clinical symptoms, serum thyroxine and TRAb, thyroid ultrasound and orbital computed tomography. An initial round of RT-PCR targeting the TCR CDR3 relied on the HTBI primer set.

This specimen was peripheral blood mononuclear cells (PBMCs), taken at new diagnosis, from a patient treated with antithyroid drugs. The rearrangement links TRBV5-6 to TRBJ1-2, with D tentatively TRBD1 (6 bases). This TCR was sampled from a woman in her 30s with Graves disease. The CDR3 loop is CASSFGTRGTYGYTF. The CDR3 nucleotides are TGTGCCAGCAGCTTTGGGACAAGGGGTACCTATGGCTACACCTTC.